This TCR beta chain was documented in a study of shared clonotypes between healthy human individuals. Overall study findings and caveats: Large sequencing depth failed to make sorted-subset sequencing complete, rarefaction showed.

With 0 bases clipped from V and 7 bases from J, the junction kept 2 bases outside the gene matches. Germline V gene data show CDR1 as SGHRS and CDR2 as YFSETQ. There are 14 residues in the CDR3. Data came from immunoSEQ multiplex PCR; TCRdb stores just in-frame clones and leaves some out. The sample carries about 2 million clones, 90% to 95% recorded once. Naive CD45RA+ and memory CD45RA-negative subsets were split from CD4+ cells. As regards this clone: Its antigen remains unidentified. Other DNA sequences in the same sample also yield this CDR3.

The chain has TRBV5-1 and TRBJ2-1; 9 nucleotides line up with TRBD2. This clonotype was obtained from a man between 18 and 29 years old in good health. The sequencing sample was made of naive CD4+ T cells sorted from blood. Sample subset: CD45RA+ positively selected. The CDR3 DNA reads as TGCGCCAGCAGCTTGGCTCTAGCGGGAAATGAGCAGTTCTTC. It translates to CASSLALAGNEQFF.